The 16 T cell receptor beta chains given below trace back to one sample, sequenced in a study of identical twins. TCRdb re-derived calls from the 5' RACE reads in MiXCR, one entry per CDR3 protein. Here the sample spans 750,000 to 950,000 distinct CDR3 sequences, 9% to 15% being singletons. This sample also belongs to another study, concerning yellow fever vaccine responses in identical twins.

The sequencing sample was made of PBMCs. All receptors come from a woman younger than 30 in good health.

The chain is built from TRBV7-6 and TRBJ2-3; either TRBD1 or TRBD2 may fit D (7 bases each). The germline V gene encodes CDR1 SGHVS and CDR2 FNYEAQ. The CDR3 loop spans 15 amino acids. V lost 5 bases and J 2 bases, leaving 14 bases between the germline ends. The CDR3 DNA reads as TGTGCCAGCAGCCAGGGGGGGGAGGTCACAGATACGCAGTATTTT. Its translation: CASSQGGEVTDTQYF.

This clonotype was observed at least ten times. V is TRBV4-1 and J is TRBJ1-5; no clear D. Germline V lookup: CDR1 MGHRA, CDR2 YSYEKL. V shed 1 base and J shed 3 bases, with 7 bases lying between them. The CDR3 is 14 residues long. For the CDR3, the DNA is TGCGCCAGCAGCCAAGTCGGTTCCAATCAGCCCCAGCATTTT. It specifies CASSQVGSNQPQHF.

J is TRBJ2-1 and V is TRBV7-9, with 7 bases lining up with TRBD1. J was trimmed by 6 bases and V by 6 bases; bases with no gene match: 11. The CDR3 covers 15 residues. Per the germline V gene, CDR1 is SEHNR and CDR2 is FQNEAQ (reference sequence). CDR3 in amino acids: CASSTAGGSSNEQFF. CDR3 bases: TGTGCCAGCAGTACCGCAGGGGGATCGTCCAATGAGCAGTTCTTC.

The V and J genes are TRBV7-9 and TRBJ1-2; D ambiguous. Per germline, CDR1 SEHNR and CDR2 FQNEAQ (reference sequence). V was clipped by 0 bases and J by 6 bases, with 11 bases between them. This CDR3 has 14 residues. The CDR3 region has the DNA TGTGCCAGCAGCTTAGCAAGGGAAGGGAATGGCTACACCTTC. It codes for CASSLAREGNGYTF.

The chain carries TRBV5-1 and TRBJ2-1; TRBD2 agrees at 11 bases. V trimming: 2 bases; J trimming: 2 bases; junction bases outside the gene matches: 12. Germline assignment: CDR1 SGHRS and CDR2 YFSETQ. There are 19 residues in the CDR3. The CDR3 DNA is TGCGCCAGCAGCTTAAAGACAGGGCAGACTAGCGGGGCCTACAATGAGCAGTTCTTC. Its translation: CASSLKTGQTSGAYNEQFF.

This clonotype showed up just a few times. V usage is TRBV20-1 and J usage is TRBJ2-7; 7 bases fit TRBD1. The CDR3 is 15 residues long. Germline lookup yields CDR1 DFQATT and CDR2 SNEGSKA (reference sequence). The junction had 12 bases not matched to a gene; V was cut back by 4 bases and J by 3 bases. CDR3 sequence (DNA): TGCAGTGCTACACCAAGGACAGGACGGCTCTACGAGCAGTACTTC. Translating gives CSATPRTGRLYEQYF.

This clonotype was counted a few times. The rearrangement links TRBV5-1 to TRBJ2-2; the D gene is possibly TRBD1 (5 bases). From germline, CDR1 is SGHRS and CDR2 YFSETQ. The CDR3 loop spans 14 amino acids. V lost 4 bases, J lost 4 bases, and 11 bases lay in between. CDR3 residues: CASSIRVATGELFF. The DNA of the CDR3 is TGCGCCAGCAGCATCAGGGTAGCCACCGGGGAGCTGTTTTTT.

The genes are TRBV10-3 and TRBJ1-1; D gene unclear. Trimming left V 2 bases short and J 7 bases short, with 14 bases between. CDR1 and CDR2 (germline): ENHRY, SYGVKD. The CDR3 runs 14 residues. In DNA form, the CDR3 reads TGTGCCATCAGTGAGCCCCGCGCTGGAGGTGAAGCTTTCTTT. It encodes CAISEPRAGGEAFF.

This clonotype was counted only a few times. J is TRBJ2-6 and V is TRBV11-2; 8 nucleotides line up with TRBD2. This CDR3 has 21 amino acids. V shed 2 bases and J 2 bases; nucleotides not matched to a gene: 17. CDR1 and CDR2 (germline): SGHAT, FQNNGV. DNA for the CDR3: TGTGCCAGCAGCTTATTAGGGACTAGGTTGACTATCCCCCCTGGGGCCAACGTCCTGACTTTC. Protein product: CASSLLGTRLTIPPGANVLTF.

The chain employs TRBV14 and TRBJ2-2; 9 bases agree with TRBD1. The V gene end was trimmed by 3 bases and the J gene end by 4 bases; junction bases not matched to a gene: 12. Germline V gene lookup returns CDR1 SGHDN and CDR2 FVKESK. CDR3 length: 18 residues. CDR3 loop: CASSHHRTGTGTTGELFF. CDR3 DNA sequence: TGTGCCAGCAGCCATCATCGGACGGGGACAGGGACCACCGGGGAGCTGTTTTTT.

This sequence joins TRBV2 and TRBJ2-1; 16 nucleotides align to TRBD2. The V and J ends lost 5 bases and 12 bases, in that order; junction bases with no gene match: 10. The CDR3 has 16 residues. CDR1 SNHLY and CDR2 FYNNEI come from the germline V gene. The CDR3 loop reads CASSSREGLAGGGQFF. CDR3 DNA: TGTGCCAGCAGTTCAAGGGAGGGACTAGCGGGAGGGGGGCAGTTCTTC. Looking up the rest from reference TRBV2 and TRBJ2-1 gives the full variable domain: EPEVTQTPSHQVTQMGQEVILRCVPISNHLYFYWYRQILGQKVEFLVSFYNNEISEKSEIFDDQFSVERPDGSNFTLKIRSTKLEDSAMYFCASSSREGLAGGGQFFGPGTRLTVL.

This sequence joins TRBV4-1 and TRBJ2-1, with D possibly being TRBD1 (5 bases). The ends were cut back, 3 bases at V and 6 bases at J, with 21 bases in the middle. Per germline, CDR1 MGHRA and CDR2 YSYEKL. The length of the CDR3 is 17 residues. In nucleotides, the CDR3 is TGCGCCAGCAGCCACCCCTGGACGCCAGGGTTGTTCAATGAGCAGTTCTTC. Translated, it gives CASSHPWTPGLFNEQFF.

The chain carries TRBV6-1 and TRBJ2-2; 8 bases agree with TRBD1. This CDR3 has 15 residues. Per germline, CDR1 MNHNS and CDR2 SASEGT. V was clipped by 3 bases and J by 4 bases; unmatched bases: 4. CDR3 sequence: CASSEVQGGTGELFF. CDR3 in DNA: TGTGCCAGCAGTGAGGTACAGGGGGGCACCGGGGAGCTGTTTTTT.

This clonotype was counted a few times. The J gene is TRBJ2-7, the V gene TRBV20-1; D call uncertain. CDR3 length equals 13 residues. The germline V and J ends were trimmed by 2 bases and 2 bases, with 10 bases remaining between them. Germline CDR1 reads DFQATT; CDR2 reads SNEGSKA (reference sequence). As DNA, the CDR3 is TGCAGTGCTAGATCGCTTTACCCCTACGAGCAGTACTTC. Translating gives CSARSLYPYEQYF.

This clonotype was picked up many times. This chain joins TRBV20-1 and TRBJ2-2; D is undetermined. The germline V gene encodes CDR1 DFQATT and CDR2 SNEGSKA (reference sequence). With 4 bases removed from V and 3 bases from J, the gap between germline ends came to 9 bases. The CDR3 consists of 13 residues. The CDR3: CSANLGYTGELFF. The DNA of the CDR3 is TGCAGTGCTAACCTGGGATACACCGGGGAGCTGTTTTTT.

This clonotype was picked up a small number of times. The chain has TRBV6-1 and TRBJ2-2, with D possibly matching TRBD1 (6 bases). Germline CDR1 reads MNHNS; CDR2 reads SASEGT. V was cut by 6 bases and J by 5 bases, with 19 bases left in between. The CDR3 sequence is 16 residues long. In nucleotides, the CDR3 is TGTGCCAGCAGCAGGGACAAAACTCGACGGACCGGGGAGCTGTTTTTT. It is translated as CASSRDKTRRTGELFF.